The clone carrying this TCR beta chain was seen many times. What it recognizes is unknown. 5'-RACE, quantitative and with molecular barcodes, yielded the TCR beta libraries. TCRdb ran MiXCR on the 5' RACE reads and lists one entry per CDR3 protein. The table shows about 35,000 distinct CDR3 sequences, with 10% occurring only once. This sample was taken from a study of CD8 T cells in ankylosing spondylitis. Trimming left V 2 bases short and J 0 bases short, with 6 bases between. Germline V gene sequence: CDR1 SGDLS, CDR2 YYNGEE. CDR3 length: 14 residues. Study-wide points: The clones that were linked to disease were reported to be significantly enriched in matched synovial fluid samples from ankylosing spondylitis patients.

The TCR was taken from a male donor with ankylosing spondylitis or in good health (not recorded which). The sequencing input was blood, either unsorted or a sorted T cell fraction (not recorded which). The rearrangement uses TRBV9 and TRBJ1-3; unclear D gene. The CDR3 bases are TGTGCCAGCAGCGTCCTGGACTCTGGAAACACCATATATTTT. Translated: CASSVLDSGNTIYF.